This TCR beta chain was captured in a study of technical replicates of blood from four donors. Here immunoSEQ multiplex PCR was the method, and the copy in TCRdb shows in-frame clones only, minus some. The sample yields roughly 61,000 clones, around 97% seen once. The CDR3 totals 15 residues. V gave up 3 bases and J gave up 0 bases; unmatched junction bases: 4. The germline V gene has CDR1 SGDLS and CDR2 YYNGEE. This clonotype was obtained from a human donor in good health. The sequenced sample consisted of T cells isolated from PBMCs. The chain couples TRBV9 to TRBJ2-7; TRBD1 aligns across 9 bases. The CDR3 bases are TGTGCCAGCAGCGCGATGGGACAGGGCTCCTACGAGCAGTACTTC. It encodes CASSAMGQGSYEQYF. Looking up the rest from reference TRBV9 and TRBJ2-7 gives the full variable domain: DSGVTQTPKHLITATGQRVTLRCSPRSGDLSVYWYQQSLDQGLQFLIQYYNGEERAKGNILERFSAQQFPDLHSELNLSSLELGDSALYFCASSAMGQGSYEQYFGPGTRLTVT.